The rows below give T cell receptor beta chains drawn from one sample of a study of blood T cell repertoires in COVID-19. Sequencing was performed with immunoSEQ multiplex PCR; in TCRdb, only in-frame clones are kept and a portion is missing. The sample yields over 90,000 clones, approximately 90% seen once. Specimen: peripheral blood. The receptors were gathered from a man in his fifties or sixties with acute or convalescent COVID-19. CDR3s include the opening cysteine and the closing phenylalanine or tryptophan. The D gene is left open where the match is weak. For some rows the clone size is stated as once, few or many, or as a class when expanded; others skip it.

V gene	clone size	J gene	D gene	CDR3 DNA	CDR3 protein
TRBV18	-	TRBJ2-7	-	TGTGCCAGCTCACGAGAGGGGGGGAAAGCCTACGAGCAGTACTTC	CASSREGGKAYEQYF
TRBV27	-	TRBJ1-5	-	TGTGCCAGCAGTGGTCAGGGGTACGGCAATCAGCCCCAGCATTTT	CASSGQGYGNQPQHF
TRBV5-1	once	TRBJ2-2	-	TGCGCCAGCAGCCCCCGCGCCGCGAACACCGGGGAGCTGTTTTTT	CASSPRAANTGELFF
TRBV19	-	TRBJ1-1	TRBD1	TGTGCCAGTACCCCACTGGGACAGCGGAACACTGAAGCTTTCTTT	CASTPLGQRNTEAFF
TRBV23-1	-	TRBJ1-5	TRBD1	TGCGCCAGCAGGCCGGGGACAGAGGGGAATCAGCCCCAGCATTTT	CASRPGTEGNQPQHF
TRBV5-4	-	TRBJ2-5	TRBD2	TGTGCCAGCAGCACTGGGACTAGCGGAGAAAACCAAGAGACCCAGTACTTC	CASSTGTSGENQETQYF
TRBV15	-	TRBJ1-1	TRBD1	TGTGCCACCAGCAGAGGAGGAAACAGGGGCGGCAGGGTAGCTTTCTTT	CATSRGGNRGGRVAFF
TRBV27	-	TRBJ1-4	TRBD1	TGTGCCAGCAGTTACGGACAGGGGGGAAAACTGTTTTTT	CASSYGQGGKLFF
TRBV18	-	TRBJ2-1	TRBD1	TGTGCCAGCTCACCACGCACAGGGGGCGCGCGGAATGAGCAGTTCTTC	CASSPRTGGARNEQFF
TRBV11-2	-	TRBJ2-2	-	TGTGCCAGCAGCCCTATGCCCCGGGGGAGAGGGACCGGGGAGCTGTTTTTT	CASSPMPRGRGTGELFF
TRBV5-4	-	TRBJ2-2	TRBD1	TGTGCCAGCAGCAGGACAGGGGAAATTACCGGGGAGCTGTTTTTT	CASSRTGEITGELFF
TRBV18	-	TRBJ2-7	-	TGTGCCAGCTCACCTCGAGCAGGGGTTGACGAGCAGTACTTC	CASSPRAGVDEQYF
TRBV10-3	-	TRBJ2-7	TRBD1	TGTGCCATCAGGGCAGACAGGGTTTTTCAGGACGAGCAGTACTTC	CAIRADRVFQDEQYF
TRBV19	-	TRBJ1-5	-	TGTGCCAGTAGTATCAGAAGAGCCGGGGTGGGAAGCAATCAGCCCCAGCATTTT	CASSIRRAGVGSNQPQHF
TRBV7-8	-	TRBJ2-1	TRBD2	TGTGCCAGCAGCTTAGTCGGTAGCGGGGCGTACAATGAGCAGTTCTTC	CASSLVGSGAYNEQFF
TRBV14	-	TRBJ2-3	-	TGTGCCAGCAGCCAAGGAGAGGGAGACGGTACAAATACGCAGTATTTT	CASSQGEGDGTNTQYF
TRBV24-1	-	TRBJ2-5	-	TGTGCCACCAGTGTCGGTTTAACAGCACAAGAGACCCAGTACTTC	CATSVGLTAQETQYF
TRBV6-4	-	TRBJ2-5	TRBD1	TGTGCCAGCAGTGACCCTATACAGGGGAGAGTTCACCAAGAGACCCAGTACTTC	CASSDPIQGRVHQETQYF
TRBV3-1/TRBV3-2	-	TRBJ1-5	TRBD1	TGTGCCAGCAGCAAGGGACAGGGGGCTAGCAATCAGCCCCAGCATTTT	CASSKGQGASNQPQHF
TRBV5-1	few	TRBJ1-2	TRBD1	TGCGCCAGCAGCCTTACTGGGACAGGGAGTGGCTACACCTTC	CASSLTGTGSGYTF
TRBV6-5	-	TRBJ2-5	-	TGTGCCAGCAGTTTGCCCCTGGACTATGGAGAGACCCAGTACTTC	CASSLPLDYGETQYF
TRBV7-8	-	TRBJ2-5	TRBD1	TGTGCCAGCATCCGGGAGACAGGGGGGTACCAAGAGACCCAGTACTTC	CASIRETGGYQETQYF
TRBV27	-	TRBJ1-5	TRBD1	TGTGCCAGCAGTTTATCCCGGACAGGGGGATGGCCCCAGCATTTT	CASSLSRTGGWPQHF